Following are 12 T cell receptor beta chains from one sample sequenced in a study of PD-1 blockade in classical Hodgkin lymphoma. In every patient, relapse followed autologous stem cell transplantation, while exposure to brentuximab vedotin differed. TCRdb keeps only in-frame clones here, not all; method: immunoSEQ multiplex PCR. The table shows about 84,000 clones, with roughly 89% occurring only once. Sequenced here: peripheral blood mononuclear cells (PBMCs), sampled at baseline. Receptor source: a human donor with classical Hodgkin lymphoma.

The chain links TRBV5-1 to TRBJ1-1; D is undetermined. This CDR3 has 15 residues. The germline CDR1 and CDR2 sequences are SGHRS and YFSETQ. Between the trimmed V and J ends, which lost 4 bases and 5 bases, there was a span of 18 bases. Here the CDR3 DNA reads TGCGCCAGCAGCCAGACGGACCCCGCCGAAACTGAAGCTTTCTTT. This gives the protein CASSQTDPAETEAFF.

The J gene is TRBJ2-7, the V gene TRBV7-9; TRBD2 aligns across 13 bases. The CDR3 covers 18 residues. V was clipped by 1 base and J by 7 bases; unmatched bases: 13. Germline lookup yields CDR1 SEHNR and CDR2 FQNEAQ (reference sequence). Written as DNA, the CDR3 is TGTGCCAGCAGCTTAGGACCCGGACTAGCGGGAGATTCGTGGGAGCAGTACTTC. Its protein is CASSLGPGLAGDSWEQYF.

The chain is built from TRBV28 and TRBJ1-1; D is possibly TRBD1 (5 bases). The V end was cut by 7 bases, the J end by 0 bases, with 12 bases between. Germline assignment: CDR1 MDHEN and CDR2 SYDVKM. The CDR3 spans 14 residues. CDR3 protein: CASTGGGLNTEAFF. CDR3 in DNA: TGTGCCAGCACCGGGGGGGGGTTGAACACTGAAGCTTTCTTT.

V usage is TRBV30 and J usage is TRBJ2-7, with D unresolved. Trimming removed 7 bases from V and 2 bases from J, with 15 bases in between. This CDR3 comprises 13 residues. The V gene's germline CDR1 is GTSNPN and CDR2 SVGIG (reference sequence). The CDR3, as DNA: TGTGCCTTTATATCACCCGCTACCTACGAGCAGTACTTC. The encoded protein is CAFISPATYEQYF. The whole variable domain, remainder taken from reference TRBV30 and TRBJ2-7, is SQTIHQWPATLVQPVGSPLSLECTVEGTSNPNLYWYRQAAGRGLQLLFYSVGIGQISSEVPQNLSASRPQDRQFILSSKKLLLSDSGFYLCAFISPATYEQYFGPGTRLTVT.

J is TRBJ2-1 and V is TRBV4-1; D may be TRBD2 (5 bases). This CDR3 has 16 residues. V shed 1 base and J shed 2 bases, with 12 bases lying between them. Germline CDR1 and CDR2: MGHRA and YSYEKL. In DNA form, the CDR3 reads TGCGCCAGCAGCCAAGGGACTCCATTGACCTACAATGAGCAGTTCTTC. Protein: CASSQGTPLTYNEQFF.

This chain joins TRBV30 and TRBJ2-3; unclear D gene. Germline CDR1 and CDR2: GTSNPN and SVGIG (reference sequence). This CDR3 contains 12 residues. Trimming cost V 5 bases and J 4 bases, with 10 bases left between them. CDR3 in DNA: TGTGCCTGGGAAAAGGCCCCAGATACGCAGTATTTT. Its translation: CAWEKAPDTQYF.

The CDR3 DNA reads as TGTGCCAGCAGTTACTCGAGGCATAGCGTCGGCTACGAGCAGTACTTC. Translated, it gives CASSYSRHSVGYEQYF. The V call is TRBV6-5, the J call TRBJ2-7; possible D gene TRBD2, 5 bases. Germline CDR1 reads MNHEY; CDR2 reads SVGAGI. Between the trimmed V and J ends, which lost 0 bases and 3 bases, there was a span of 15 bases. This CDR3 comprises 16 residues.

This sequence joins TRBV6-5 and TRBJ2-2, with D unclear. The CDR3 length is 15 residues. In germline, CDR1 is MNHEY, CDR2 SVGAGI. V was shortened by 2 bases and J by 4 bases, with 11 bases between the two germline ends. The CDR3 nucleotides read TGTGCCAGCAGTTACGCGCAGGACCTCACCGGGGAGCTGTTTTTT. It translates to CASSYAQDLTGELFF.

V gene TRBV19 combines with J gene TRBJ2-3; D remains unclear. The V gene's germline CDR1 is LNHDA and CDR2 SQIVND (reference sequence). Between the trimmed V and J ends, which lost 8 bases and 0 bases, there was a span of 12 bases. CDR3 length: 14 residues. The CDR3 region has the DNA TGTGCCAGTCGGTCGGTGCCTAGCACAGATACGCAGTATTTT. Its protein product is CASRSVPSTDTQYF.

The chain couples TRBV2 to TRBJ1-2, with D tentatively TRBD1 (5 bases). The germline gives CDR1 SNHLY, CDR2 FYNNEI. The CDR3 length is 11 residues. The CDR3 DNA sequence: TGTGCAACGGGGAGACAGTATGGCTACACCTTC. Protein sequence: CATGRQYGYTF.

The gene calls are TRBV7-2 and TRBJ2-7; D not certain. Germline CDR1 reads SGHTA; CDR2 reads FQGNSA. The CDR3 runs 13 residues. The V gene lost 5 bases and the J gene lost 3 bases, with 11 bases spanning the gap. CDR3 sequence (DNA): TGTGCCAGCAGCACCGGAACCCACTACGAGCAGTACTTC. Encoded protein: CASSTGTHYEQYF.

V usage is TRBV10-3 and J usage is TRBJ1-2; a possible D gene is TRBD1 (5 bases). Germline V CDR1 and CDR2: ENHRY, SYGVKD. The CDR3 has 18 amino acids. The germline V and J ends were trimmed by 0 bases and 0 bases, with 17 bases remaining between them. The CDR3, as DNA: TGTGCCATCAGTGAGTCGATCCCCGGGACGGGGACTAACTATGGCTACACCTTC. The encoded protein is CAISESIPGTGTNYGYTF.